The rows below give T cell receptor beta chains drawn from one sample of a study of T cells in Graves' hyperthyroidism and ophthalmopathy. TCRdb reprocessed the multiplex PCR reads via MiXCR and lists one record per CDR3 protein. This sample yields fewer than 450,000 distinct CDR3 sequences, of which roughly 20% are seen a single time; around 40% belongs to the top ten. Material: blood. These TCRs come from a man aged 18-30 years with Graves' ophthalmopathy. CDR3s include the opening cysteine and the closing phenylalanine or tryptophan. D genes are given only for firm matches.

j_call | v_call | d_call | cdr3_aa
TRBJ2-3 | TRBV6-1 | TRBD2 | CASKTGGSADTQYF
TRBJ1-1 | TRBV20-1 | NA | CSARVRTEAFF
TRBJ1-2 | TRBV24-1 | NA | CATSDSRDEQNYGYTF
TRBJ1-5 | TRBV7-2 | NA | CASTWGRGGNQPQHF
TRBJ1-1 | TRBV5-1 | NA | CASQAGAEAFF
TRBJ2-1 | TRBV10-2 | TRBD1 | CASRDRGEGDEQFF
TRBJ1-2 | TRBV6-1 | NA | CASRPASNYGYTF
TRBJ1-1 | TRBV12-3/TRBV12-4 | NA | CASRTSGTSNTEAFF
TRBJ2-7 | TRBV20-1 | NA | CSARDWGHEQYF
TRBJ2-6 | TRBV29-1 | NA | CSVALGANVLTF
TRBJ1-4 | TRBV19 | NA | CASRSEDNEKLFF
TRBJ2-1 | TRBV29-1 | TRBD2 | CSVGGGTREQFF
TRBJ2-7 | TRBV6-1 | NA | CATRGLEWYEQYF
TRBJ1-5 | TRBV7-9 | NA | CASSFNSQAQHF
TRBJ2-7 | TRBV11-2 | NA | CASRSRKQGPWGTYEQYF
TRBJ2-5 | TRBV4-1 | NA | CASSLGGAGQETQYF
TRBJ2-4 | TRBV24-1 | TRBD1 | CATSDSNQGVHIQYF
TRBJ2-7 | TRBV10-2 | NA | CASSVAQGEQYF
TRBJ2-6 | TRBV7-9 | NA | CASSRDSPSSGANVLTF
TRBJ2-3 | TRBV29-1 | NA | CSVAQGLSTDTQYF
TRBJ2-7 | TRBV6-1 | NA | CASSPPPRGAGVYEQYF
TRBJ2-5 | TRBV6-1 | TRBD1 | CASSGPTGGAETQYF
TRBJ2-1 | TRBV7-3 | TRBD2 | CASSETGTSGGALYNEQFF
TRBJ1-2 | TRBV2 | NA | CASNTDNYGYTF
TRBJ1-2 | TRBV28 | NA | CASSLSVPLNYGYTF
TRBJ1-1 | TRBV11-2 | NA | CASSLGLNSDEAFF
TRBJ2-5 | TRBV28 | TRBD1 | CASSRRQGFRETQYF
TRBJ1-2 | TRBV27 | NA | CASSLGRAAGYTF
TRBJ2-7 | TRBV14 | NA | CASGRLSSEQYF
TRBJ1-1 | TRBV18 | TRBD1 | CASSRGQGDGGLEAFF
TRBJ1-5 | TRBV6-2/TRBV6-3 | TRBD1 | CASSSGTGSQPQHF
TRBJ1-3 | TRBV7-9 | NA | CASSHPGGSGNTIYF
TRBJ1-1 | TRBV11-1 | NA | CASSLGQGGEAFF
TRBJ2-1 | TRBV7-2 | NA | CASSLAGRGEQFF
TRBJ1-5 | TRBV3-1 | TRBD1 | CASSGSGGGQPQHF
TRBJ1-6 | TRBV4-1 | NA | CASSQPGRHYNSPLHF
TRBJ2-3 | TRBV20-1 | TRBD2 | CSPLAGSGTDTQYF
TRBJ1-2 | TRBV20-1 | NA | CSATGRNDRTYGYTF
TRBJ1-5 | TRBV19 | NA | CASSTQDRGSNQPQHF
TRBJ2-1 | TRBV9 | NA | CASSVGGGPNNEQFF
TRBJ2-2 | TRBV29-1 | NA | CSVTGASGELFF
TRBJ1-6 | TRBV6-5 | NA | CASSHSSWGYPLHF
TRBJ2-7 | TRBV2 | NA | CASSHPQAPTYEQYF
TRBJ2-1 | TRBV28 | TRBD2 | CASSFPSSGGIEQFF
TRBJ2-3 | TRBV20-1 | NA | CSARRERLGYTQYF
TRBJ1-3 | TRBV4-2 | NA | CASTSPGASGNTIYF
TRBJ2-7 | TRBV6-1 | NA | CASSAQVGAQDEQYF
TRBJ2-7 | TRBV29-1 | NA | CSVEFEYEQYF
TRBJ1-1 | TRBV7-2 | TRBD1 | CASSFGDRASGAFF
TRBJ2-7 | TRBV7-6 | NA | CASSSDSNEQYF
TRBJ1-1 | TRBV3-1 | NA | CASSQDVTDGEAFF
TRBJ2-1 | TRBV7-8 | NA | CASSDQVPPYNEQFF
TRBJ1-3 | TRBV27 | TRBD1 | CASRRQGATDLSSGNTIYF
TRBJ1-1 | TRBV19 | NA | CASSPRQFEAFF